This TCR beta chain was identified during a study of regulatory T cells in long-lasting Graves disease. Study-wide results and caveats: There were preferences for TRBV28, TRBJ1-2 and TRBJ2-5 in persistent disease.

This clonotype was seen at least ten times. Antigen specificity is unknown. Time point defined: newly diagnosed GD, antithyroid drugs for less than 3 months. PBMCs were the source of the RNA used for TCR sequencing. Tubes containing EDTA received 8 to 9.5 milliliters of drawn peripheral blood. Through Arm-PCR of CDR3 regions and iRepertoire HTBI primers, TCR beta libraries were built. One entry per CDR3 protein, called by TCRdb with MiXCR from the multiplex PCR reads. Altogether about 540,000 distinct CDR3 sequences are present, roughly 13% being singletons, with the ten largest covering 10%. From germline, CDR1 is MNHNS and CDR2 SASEGT. Unmatched junction bases numbered 10, after V lost 8 bases and J lost 0 bases. The CDR3 spans 17 residues. This same sample was also part of a study on T cells in Graves' hyperthyroidism and ophthalmopathy.

The origin of this receptor is a man aged 30-40 years with Graves disease. This sample comprised peripheral blood mononuclear cells (PBMCs), obtained at new diagnosis, from a patient treated with antithyroid drugs. The V gene is TRBV6-1, the J gene TRBJ1-5; 10 nucleotides match TRBD1. The CDR3 sequence: CASGSDRGLYSNQPQHF. The CDR3 nucleotides read TGTGCCAGCGGATCCGACAGGGGGCTATATAGCAATCAGCCCCAGCATTTT.